This entry concerns a single T cell receptor (beta chain). The sample belongs to a study of control samples from healthy donors and cancer patients. The assay was immunoSEQ multiplex PCR, and TCRdb's table has in-frame clones only and misses some. The sample lists 110,000 to 150,000 clones; about nine tenths were seen once. Trimming removed 3 bases at V and 2 bases at J, with 11 bases between. From germline, CDR1 is MNHNS and CDR2 SASEGT. This CDR3 has 14 amino acids. This TCR derives from a man younger than 45 in good health. The sample comprised blood. This chain links TRBV6-1 with TRBJ2-7; no firm D call. The CDR3 DNA reads TGTGCCAGCAGTGAGTTCTGGGGTCCCTACGAGCAGTACTTC. The encoded protein is CASSEFWGPYEQYF.